The 18 T cell receptor beta chains presented below share a single source sample, sequenced in a study of molecular identifiers for immune sequencing clone quantification (dated by TCRdb to between 2017 and 2018). The library was made by PCR. The run used a NextSeq 500. Using fastp trimming at Q25 and MiXCR clonotype assembly, TCRdb reanalyzed the public sequencing data and kept in-frame beta chains. A single entry per CDR3 protein holds the most common genes and DNA from its merged rows. In all, the sample holds under 800,000 distinct CDR3 sequences, and about 25% of those were seen once. In total, the top ten clones hold 0.7% to 0.95% of the sample. Sequencing input: naive CD8+ T cells from blood, with Jurkat cell RNA spiked in. In the paper's terms, the cell subset or site label means: FACS-sorted CD8+CD4-CCR7+CD45RA+ naive T cells. The source is a human donor in good health. Some libraries in this study had Jurkat cell RNA spiked in.

As regards this clonotype: Germline and junction disagree at one end, which may indicate a read error. This chain's CDR3 is CASSSTLDSDTRYF. For the CDR3, the DNA is TGTGCCAGCAGCTCGACCCTAGATTCAGATACGCGGTATTTT. The chain is built from TRBV7-6 and TRBJ2-3; D not resolved. Germline assignment: CDR1 SGHVS and CDR2 FNYEAQ. The CDR3 contains 14 residues.

Of note for this clonotype: The junction and the germline gene differ at one end; a read error may be behind it. The J gene is TRBJ2-7, the V gene TRBV7-2; 7 bases are a match to TRBD1. This CDR3 region has 13 residues. Germline assignment: CDR1 SGHTA and CDR2 FQGNSA. The CDR3 loop reads CASSLGQVYAQYF. CDR3 in DNA: TGTGCCAGCAGCCTCGGACAGGTCTACGCGCAGTACTTC.

A remark on this clonotype: A read error is possible here, since a much larger clone lies one base away. The chain recombines TRBV25-1 with TRBJ2-1; 7 bases fit TRBD2. The CDR3 is made up of 20 amino acids. Germline V CDR1 and CDR2: MGHDK, SYGVNS. CDR3 nucleotides: TGTGCCAGCTGTGAACGAGGGCGCGAGCGGGACCGGGCCTACTACAATGAGCAGTTCTTC. Translated: CASCERGRERDRAYYNEQFF.

At least ten counts were recorded for this clonotype. J is TRBJ1-1 and V is TRBV7-9; 9 positions match TRBD1. V lost 5 bases and J lost 4; bases outside the gene matches: 8. The CDR3 consists of 15 residues. The V gene's germline CDR1 is SEHNR and CDR2 FQNEAQ (reference sequence). In DNA form, the CDR3 reads TGTGCCAGCAGCGGGGACAGGGATCAAATCACTGAAGCTTTCTTT. It specifies CASSGDRDQITEAFF.

This clonotype has ten or more counts. The gene calls are TRBV14 and TRBJ2-5; TRBD1 or TRBD2 may be the D gene (5 bases each). Deletions cut 5 bases from V and 3 bases from J, with 13 bases between. CDR3 length: 14 residues. Germline values: CDR1 SGHDN, CDR2 FVKESK. The CDR3 is CASSKWDGKETQYF. For the CDR3, the DNA is TGTGCCAGCAGCAAATGGGACGGTAAAGAGACCCAGTACTTC. The complete variable domain, with remaining parts taken from reference TRBV14 and TRBJ2-5, reads EAGVTQFPSHSVIEKGQTVTLRCDPISGHDNLYWYRRVMGKEIKFLLHFVKESKQDESGMPNNRFLAERTGGTYSTLKVQPAELEDSGVYFCASSKWDGKETQYFGPGTRLLVL.

V and J are TRBV27 and TRBJ2-7; D is possibly TRBD2 (6 bases). CDR1 MNHEY and CDR2 SMNVEV come from the germline V gene (reference sequence). V lost 3 bases, J lost 5 bases, and 14 bases lay in between. The CDR3 is made up of 14 amino acids. DNA of the CDR3: TGTGCCAGCAGTTTTTCTGCGGCGGGGAACGAGCAGTACTTC. The encoded protein is CASSFSAAGNEQYF.

This clonotype was seen a handful of times. The chain has TRBV7-9 and TRBJ2-7; 12 bases are shared with TRBD1. Germline V gives CDR1 SEHNR, CDR2 FQNEAQ (reference sequence). V lost 3 bases, J lost 0 bases, and 3 bases stayed unmatched. The CDR3 has 16 residues. The CDR3 region is CASSLGQGANSYEQYF. CDR3 coding DNA: TGTGCCAGCAGCTTGGGACAGGGGGCCAACTCCTACGAGCAGTACTTC.

This clonotype was recorded a few times. V gene TRBV30 combines with J gene TRBJ2-1; D possibly matches TRBD1 or TRBD2 (5 bases each). Trimming removed 1 base from V and 4 bases from J, with 17 bases in between. CDR1 and CDR2 from the germline V gene are GTSNPN and SVGIG (reference sequence). This CDR3 comprises 16 residues. The CDR3 protein is CAWSGDSRGVYNEQFF. The CDR3 DNA sequence: TGTGCCTGGAGTGGAGACAGCCGAGGGGTATACAATGAGCAGTTCTTC.

As regards this clonotype: A much larger clone lies one base from this, so it may be a read error. This likely comes from a read error, as the CDR3 has no conserved phenylalanine or tryptophan at its end. V and J are TRBV4-3 and TRBJ1-2; D is undetermined. The length of the CDR3 is 15 residues. Germline lookup yields CDR1 LGHNA and CDR2 YSLEER. Trimming shortened V by 0 bases and J by 4 bases, and 12 bases separated the two germline ends. The CDR3 DNA sequence: TGCGCCAGCAGCCAAGAGATAGGGCTCAGCTATGGCTACACCCTC. It specifies CASSQEIGLSYGYTL.

The rearrangement uses TRBV5-6 and TRBJ2-5, with TRBD2 identical over 11 bases. V was pared by 4 bases and J by 4 bases, with 6 bases of the junction left unmatched. Germline V gene sequence: CDR1 SGHDT, CDR2 YYEEEE. The CDR3 totals 15 residues. CDR3 bases: TGTGCCAGCAGCCCGGGACTAGCGGTTGTAGAGACCCAGTACTTC. It yields the protein CASSPGLAVVETQYF.

Ten or more counts support this clonotype. V and J are TRBV12-3 or TRBV12-4 and TRBJ2-7; D possibly corresponds to TRBD1 (5 bases). Trimming shortened V by 3 bases and J by 2 bases, and 11 bases separated the two germline ends. There are 14 residues in the CDR3. The DNA for the CDR3 is TGTGCCAGCAGTTTTGGCAGGGCAACCTACGAGCAGTACTTC. Encoded protein: CASSFGRATYEQYF.

The rearrangement links TRBV11-2 to TRBJ2-3, with 10 nucleotides matching TRBD2. CDR1 is SGHAT, CDR2 FQNNGV, per germline. The trim removed 5 bases at V and 4 bases at J, leaving 18 bases unmatched. The CDR3 loop spans 19 amino acids. In nucleotides, the CDR3 is TGTGCCAGCAGCCCCGTGGGGCTAGCGGGAGAATTTGTACCAGATACGCAGTATTTT. Residues: CASSPVGLAGEFVPDTQYF.

The chain couples TRBV19 to TRBJ1-1, with 7 positions matching TRBD1. The V segment lost 7 bases and the J segment 5 bases; nucleotides outside the gene matches: 13. Germline CDR1 reads LNHDA; CDR2 reads SQIVND (reference sequence). CDR3 length: 15 residues. In DNA form, the CDR3 reads TGTGCCAGTAACTACAGAGCAGGGGGAGGAACTGAAGCTTTCTTT. It specifies CASNYRAGGGTEAFF.

Ten or more counts support this clonotype. The rearrangement joins TRBV4-1 to TRBJ2-5; 7 bases line up with TRBD1. CDR1 MGHRA and CDR2 YSYEKL come from the germline V gene. The J segment lost 1 base and the V segment lost 2 bases, leaving 1 base of the junction unmatched. This CDR3 is built from 14 residues. CDR3 region: CASSQPGGQETQYF. As DNA, the CDR3 is TGCGCCAGCAGCCAACCAGGGGGCCAAGAGACCCAGTACTTC.

There are many counts of this clonotype. This chain uses TRBV12-3 or TRBV12-4 with TRBJ1-5; D ambiguous. V lost 6 bases to trimming and J lost 2 bases, with 11 bases between them. This CDR3 contains 14 residues. DNA for the CDR3: TGTGCCAGCAGGTCTACAACAGGCAATCAGCCCCAGCATTTT. Residues: CASRSTTGNQPQHF.

As for this clonotype: A read error is possible here, since a much larger clone lies one base away. The DNA of the CDR3 is TGTGCCTGTGGTATGTCCTGGGAAGCTTTCTTT. Translating gives CACGMSWEAFF. The chain combines TRBV30 with TRBJ1-1; D not resolved. Germline V gene data show CDR1 as GTSNPN and CDR2 as SVGIG (reference sequence). This CDR3 is 11 amino acids long. Trimming shortened V by 6 bases and J by 8 bases, and 13 bases separated the two germline ends.

This chain connects TRBV14 to TRBJ2-1; TRBD1 might be the D (5 bases). Germline V gene data show CDR1 as SGHDN and CDR2 as FVKESK. This CDR3 spans 14 amino acids. V lost 0 bases and J lost 3, with 6 bases in between. The CDR3 DNA follows: TGTGCCAGCAGCCAAGAACAGGTCTACAATGAGCAGTTCTTC. Protein: CASSQEQVYNEQFF.

This clonotype was counted a few times. A much larger clonotype is one base distant, so this may be a read error. This chain joins TRBV6-1 and TRBJ1-5; D not certain. The germline V gene encodes CDR1 MNHNS and CDR2 SASEGT. Trimming shortened V by 2 bases and J by 0 bases, and 8 bases separated the two germline ends. This CDR3 is built from 15 residues. The chain's CDR3 is CASSEPGNSNQPQHF. In DNA, the CDR3 is TGTGCCAGCAGTGAACCGGGTAATAGCAATCAGCCCCAGCATTTT.